What follows is one TCR beta chain and its context. The antigen remains undetermined. The sample comes from a study of CD8 T cells in ankylosing spondylitis. This CDR3 region has 13 residues. The V and J ends lost 6 bases and 5 bases respectively, with 10 bases between them. Germline lookup yields CDR1 SNHLY and CDR2 FYNNEI. Libraries of TCR beta came from quantitative 5'-RACE with molecular barcodes. In TCRdb, the 5' RACE reads were re-called with MiXCR into one record per CDR3 protein. The table has around 770,000 distinct CDR3 sequences, roughly 20% seen once. Study conclusions and caveats: Roughly eight highly homologous variants made up a TCR beta motif that seemed to typify ankylosing spondylitis blood. Within matched ankylosing spondylitis synovial fluid, disease-linked clones were reportedly significantly enriched.

This receptor was identified in a male donor with ankylosing spondylitis. The specimen sequenced was blood, either unsorted or a sorted T cell fraction (not recorded which). The rearrangement uses TRBV2 and TRBJ2-2; D is unclear. The CDR3 region has the DNA TGTGCCAGCAGCCGGGTTATTACCGGGGAGCTGTTTTTT. This translates into CASSRVITGELFF.